Below, one TCR beta chain is given with its context. Other DNA sequences in this specimen translate into the identical CDR3. These data originate in a study of blood T cell repertoires in COVID-19. The wider study: The cDNA or gDNA used as material had been derived from T cells, B-cell-depleted T cells, or PBMCs.

Here immunoSEQ multiplex PCR was the method, and the copy in TCRdb shows in-frame clones only, minus some. The table has about 65,000 clones, about 81% seen once. CDR3 length: 14 amino acids. Trimming at V came to 4 bases and at J to 8 bases, leaving 9 bases not matched to a gene. CDR1 SGHDT and CDR2 YYEEEE come from the germline V gene. The rearrangement links TRBV5-6 to TRBJ1-2; 9 bases map to TRBD1. The TCR comes from a man older than 75 with acute or convalescent COVID-19. The sequenced sample was peripheral blood. CDR3 DNA: TGTGCCAGCAGCATGTGGGACAGGGTGAGGGGCTACACCTTC. Translated: CASSMWDRVRGYTF.